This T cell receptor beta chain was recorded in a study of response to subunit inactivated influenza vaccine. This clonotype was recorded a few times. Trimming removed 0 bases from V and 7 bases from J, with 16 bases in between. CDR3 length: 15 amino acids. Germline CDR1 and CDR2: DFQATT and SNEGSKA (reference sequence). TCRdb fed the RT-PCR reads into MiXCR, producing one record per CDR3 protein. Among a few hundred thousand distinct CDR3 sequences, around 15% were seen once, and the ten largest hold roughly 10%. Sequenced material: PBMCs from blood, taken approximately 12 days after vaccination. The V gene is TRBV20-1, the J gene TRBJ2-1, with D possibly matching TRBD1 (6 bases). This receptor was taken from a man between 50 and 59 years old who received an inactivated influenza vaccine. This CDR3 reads CSARDLGAGRNEQFF. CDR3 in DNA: TGCAGTGCTAGAGATCTGGGGGCAGGGCGGAATGAGCAGTTCTTC.